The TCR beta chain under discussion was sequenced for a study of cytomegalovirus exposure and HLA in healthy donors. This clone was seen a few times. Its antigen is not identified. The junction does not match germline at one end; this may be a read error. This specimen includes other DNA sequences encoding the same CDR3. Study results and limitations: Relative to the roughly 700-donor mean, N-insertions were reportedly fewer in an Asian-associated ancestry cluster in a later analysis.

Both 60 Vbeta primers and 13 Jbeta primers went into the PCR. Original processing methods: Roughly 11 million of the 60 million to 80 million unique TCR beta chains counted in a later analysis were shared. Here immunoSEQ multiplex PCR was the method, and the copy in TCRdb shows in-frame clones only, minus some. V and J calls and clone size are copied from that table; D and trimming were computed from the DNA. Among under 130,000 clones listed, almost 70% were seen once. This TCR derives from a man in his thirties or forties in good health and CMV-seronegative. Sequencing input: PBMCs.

In nucleotides, the CDR3 is TGCGCCAGCAGCCCCGGCCAGGGTGCAGACTACGAGCAGTACTTC. This encodes CASSPGQGADYEQYF. The gene calls are TRBV5-4 and TRBJ2-7; weak D call: TRBD1 (5 bases). The CDR3 spans 15 residues. Germline assignment: CDR1 SGHNT and CDR2 YYREEE (reference sequence).